This T cell receptor (beta chain) derives from a study of cytomegalovirus exposure and HLA in healthy donors. Study results and limitations: Most TCR sequences were seen very rarely across donors, but some public TCRs occurred in many. What was likely a sequencing artifact was a cluster of highly shared sequence variants. It was taken for granted in presence/absence analyses that sequencing depth across donors was roughly uniform.

The CDR3 is made up of 14 amino acids. Trimming removed 3 bases from V and 2 bases from J, with 10 bases in between. CDR1 SGHTA and CDR2 FQGTGA come from the germline V gene. This clone was detected a few times. Its antigen is unknown. The PCR had 60 Vbeta and 13 Jbeta primers. Sequencing used immunoSEQ multiplex PCR; TCRdb keeps in-frame clones, though not all of them. The sample yields about 110,000 clones, roughly 70% seen once. The receptor was isolated from a man aged 35 to 55 in good health and CMV-seropositive. Sequencing input: PBMCs. The rearrangement links TRBV7-3 to TRBJ1-1, with a possible D match to TRBD1 (5 bases). The CDR3 region is CASSLSRVNTEAFF. The CDR3 DNA is TGTGCCAGCAGCTTGAGCAGGGTAAACACTGAAGCTTTCTTT.